This T cell receptor beta chain was captured by sequencing in a study of blood T cell repertoires in COVID-19. Study information: Acute and convalescent COVID-19 specimens originated in the United States, Italy and Spain. T cells, B-cell-depleted T cells, or PBMCs supplied cDNA or gDNA.

The CDR3 totals 12 residues. CDR1 SGHAT and CDR2 FQNNGV come from the germline V gene. V was trimmed by 5 bases and J by 6 bases, leaving 11 bases between them. This clone was counted only a few times. Original analysis: Estimation of nucleated cell counts relied on the amplification of reference gene primers. Produced via immunoSEQ multiplex PCR; TCRdb's table is partial and in-frame only. Clone size and V and J calls were adopted from that table, with D and trimming inferred from the DNA. The table shows some 110,000 clones, with over 75% occurring only once. The sequenced material came from peripheral blood. The rearrangement uses TRBV11-2 and TRBJ2-7; D gene uncertain. This TCR was sampled from a man in his sixties with active or convalescent COVID-19. The CDR3 nucleotides are TGTGCCAGCAGCCTTAGTAGCTCCGAGCAGTACTTC. Translating it yields CASSLSSSEQYF. Drawing the rest from reference TRBV11-2 and TRBJ2-7, the complete variable domain is EAGVAQSPRYKIIEKRQSVAFWCNPISGHATLYWYQQILGQGPKLLIQFQNNGVVDDSQLPKDRFSAERLKGVDSTLKIQPAKLEDSAVYLCASSLSSSEQYFGPGTRLTVT.